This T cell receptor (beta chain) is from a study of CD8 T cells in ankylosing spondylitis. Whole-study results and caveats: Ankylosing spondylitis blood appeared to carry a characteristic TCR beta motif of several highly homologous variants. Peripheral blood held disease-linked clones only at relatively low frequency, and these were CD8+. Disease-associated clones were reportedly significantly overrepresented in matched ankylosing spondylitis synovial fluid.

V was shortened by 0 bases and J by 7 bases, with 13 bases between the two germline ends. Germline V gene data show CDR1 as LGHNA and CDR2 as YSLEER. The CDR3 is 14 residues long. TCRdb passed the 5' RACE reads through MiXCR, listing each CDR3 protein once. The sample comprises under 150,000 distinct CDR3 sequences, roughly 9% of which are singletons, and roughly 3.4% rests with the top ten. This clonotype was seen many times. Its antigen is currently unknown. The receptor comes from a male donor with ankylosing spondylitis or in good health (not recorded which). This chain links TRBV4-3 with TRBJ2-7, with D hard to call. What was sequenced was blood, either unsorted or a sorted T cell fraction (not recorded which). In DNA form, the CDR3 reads TGCGCCAGCAGCCAAGAATTAGGTCCCCGGGAGCAGTACTTC. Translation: CASSQELGPREQYF.